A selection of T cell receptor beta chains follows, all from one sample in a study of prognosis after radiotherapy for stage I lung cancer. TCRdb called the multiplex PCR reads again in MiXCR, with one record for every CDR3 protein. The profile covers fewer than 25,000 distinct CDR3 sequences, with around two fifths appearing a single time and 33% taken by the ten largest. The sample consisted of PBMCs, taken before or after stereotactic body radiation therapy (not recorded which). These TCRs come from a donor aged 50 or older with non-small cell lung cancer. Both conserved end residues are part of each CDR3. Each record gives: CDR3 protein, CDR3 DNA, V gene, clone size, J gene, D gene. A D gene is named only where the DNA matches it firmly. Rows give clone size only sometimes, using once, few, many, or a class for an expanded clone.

CDR3aa: CSASGPRGGHNEQFF; CDR3nt: TGCAGTGCTAGTGGGCCGCGCGGGGGTCACAATGAGCAGTTCTTC; v_gene: TRBV20-1; abundance: many; j_gene: TRBJ2-1; d_gene: TRBD2
CDR3aa: CASKGQGYTGELFF; CDR3nt: TGTGCCAGCAAGGGACAGGGGTACACCGGGGAGCTGTTTTTT; v_gene: TRBV6-2/TRBV6-3; abundance: medium-sized; j_gene: TRBJ2-2; d_gene: TRBD1
CDR3aa: CAISTPRFSTDTQYF; CDR3nt: TGTGCCATCAGCACCCCGAGGTTTAGCACAGATACGCAGTATTTT; v_gene: TRBV6-2/TRBV6-3; abundance: NA; j_gene: TRBJ2-3; d_gene: NA
CDR3aa: CASSYSRGGSAKNIQYF; CDR3nt: TGTGCCAGCAGTTACTCTAGGGGCGGTTCTGCCAAAAACATTCAGTACTTC; v_gene: TRBV6-5; abundance: NA; j_gene: TRBJ2-4; d_gene: NA
CDR3aa: CASSDSSGQGYSNQPQHF; CDR3nt: TGTGCCAGCAGTGACTCGTCGGGACAGGGCTATAGCAATCAGCCCCAGCATTTT; v_gene: TRBV6-1; abundance: many; j_gene: TRBJ1-5; d_gene: TRBD1
CDR3aa: CASGLGQGNTIYF; CDR3nt: TGTGCTAGTGGTTTGGGCCAGGGAAACACCATATATTTT; v_gene: TRBV12-5; abundance: NA; j_gene: TRBJ1-3; d_gene: NA
CDR3aa: CASSVSSQGAGDTQYF; CDR3nt: TGTGCCAGCAGCGTATCTTCGCAGGGGGCAGGGGATACGCAGTATTTT; v_gene: TRBV9; abundance: many; j_gene: TRBJ2-3; d_gene: TRBD1
CDR3aa: CASTGGLYNEQFF; CDR3nt: TGTGCCAGCACCGGGGGGCTCTACAATGAGCAGTTCTTC; v_gene: TRBV11-3; abundance: NA; j_gene: TRBJ2-1; d_gene: NA
CDR3aa: CASSRTGPNTGELFF; CDR3nt: TGTGCCAGCAGCCGGACAGGGCCCAACACCGGGGAGCTGTTTTTT; v_gene: TRBV7-2; abundance: NA; j_gene: TRBJ2-2; d_gene: TRBD1
CDR3aa: CAWSLLAGIQFF; CDR3nt: TGTGCCTGGAGTCTCTTAGCGGGTATCCAGTTCTTC; v_gene: TRBV30; abundance: many; j_gene: TRBJ2-1; d_gene: TRBD2
CDR3aa: CASTPRPHYGYTF; CDR3nt: TGTGCCAGCACCCCGAGGCCGCACTATGGCTACACCTTC; v_gene: TRBV28; abundance: NA; j_gene: TRBJ1-2; d_gene: NA
CDR3aa: CSGGSPYTEAFF; CDR3nt: TGCAGTGGGGGCAGCCCTTACACTGAAGCTTTCTTT; v_gene: TRBV20-1; abundance: NA; j_gene: TRBJ1-1; d_gene: NA
CDR3aa: CASSFGQGSTGELFF; CDR3nt: TGTGCCAGCAGTTTCGGGCAGGGGAGCACCGGGGAGCTGTTTTTT; v_gene: TRBV12-3/TRBV12-4; abundance: NA; j_gene: TRBJ2-2; d_gene: NA
CDR3aa: CASSLGGGGGELFF; CDR3nt: TGTGCCAGCAGCTTAGGGGGGGGTGGCGGGGAGCTGTTTTTT; v_gene: TRBV7-2; abundance: many; j_gene: TRBJ2-2; d_gene: TRBD2
CDR3aa: CASSPGQGGNQPQHF; CDR3nt: TGTGCCAGCAGCCCAGGACAGGGGGGCAATCAGCCCCAGCATTTT; v_gene: TRBV7-9; abundance: many; j_gene: TRBJ1-5; d_gene: TRBD1
CDR3aa: CSARFPGQGADTQYF; CDR3nt: TGCAGTGCTAGATTCCCGGGACAGGGGGCAGATACGCAGTATTTT; v_gene: TRBV20-1; abundance: many; j_gene: TRBJ2-3; d_gene: TRBD1
CDR3aa: CASSPAPGGTDTQYF; CDR3nt: TGTGCCAGCAGCCCTGCTCCCGGCGGCACAGATACGCAGTATTTT; v_gene: TRBV11-2; abundance: many; j_gene: TRBJ2-3; d_gene: NA
CDR3aa: CSVRASGGTDTQYF; CDR3nt: TGCAGCGTTCGGGCTAGCGGGGGGACAGATACGCAGTATTTT; v_gene: TRBV29-1; abundance: many; j_gene: TRBJ2-3; d_gene: TRBD2
CDR3aa: CASSHRGAGEQYF; CDR3nt: TGTGCCAGCAGCCACAGGGGGGCAGGGGAGCAGTACTTC; v_gene: TRBV11-3; abundance: NA; j_gene: TRBJ2-7; d_gene: TRBD1
CDR3aa: CASSTWTGADEQYF; CDR3nt: TGTGCCAGTAGTACTTGGACAGGGGCCGACGAGCAGTACTTC; v_gene: TRBV19; abundance: many; j_gene: TRBJ2-7; d_gene: TRBD1
CDR3aa: CASSQLPPSSGETDTQYF; CDR3nt: TGCGCCAGCAGCCAACTTCCCCCGTCTAGCGGGGAAACAGATACGCAGTATTTT; v_gene: TRBV4-3; abundance: many; j_gene: TRBJ2-3; d_gene: TRBD2
CDR3aa: CASSTSTGFYGYTF; CDR3nt: TGTGCCAGCAGTACCTCTACAGGGTTCTACGGCTACACCTTC; v_gene: TRBV6-1; abundance: few; j_gene: TRBJ1-2; d_gene: NA
CDR3aa: CASSEVTGNSPLHF; CDR3nt: TGTGCCAGCAGTGAAGTAACAGGGAATTCACCCCTCCACTTT; v_gene: TRBV6-1; abundance: NA; j_gene: TRBJ1-6; d_gene: NA
CDR3aa: CASSLGTPGAQYF; CDR3nt: TGTGCCAGCAGCTTAGGAACCCCCGGGGCCCAGTACTTC; v_gene: TRBV11-2; abundance: many; j_gene: TRBJ2-5; d_gene: NA
CDR3aa: CASSKGQDYEQYF; CDR3nt: TGTGCCAGCAGCAAGGGACAAGACTACGAGCAGTACTTC; v_gene: TRBV5-5; abundance: many; j_gene: TRBJ2-7; d_gene: NA
CDR3aa: CASSIVGGWVSNEQFF; CDR3nt: TGTGCCAGTAGTATAGTCGGGGGGTGGGTTAGCAATGAGCAGTTCTTC; v_gene: TRBV19; abundance: many; j_gene: TRBJ2-1; d_gene: TRBD2
CDR3aa: CASSLGRTLGDEQYF; CDR3nt: TGTGCCAGCAGCTTGGGCAGGACGCTGGGCGACGAGCAGTACTTC; v_gene: TRBV5-5; abundance: many; j_gene: TRBJ2-7; d_gene: NA
CDR3aa: CASSDGQFTDTQYF; CDR3nt: TGCGCCAGCAGCGACGGGCAGTTCACAGATACGCAGTATTTT; v_gene: TRBV5-1; abundance: many; j_gene: TRBJ2-3; d_gene: NA